Listed below are T cell receptor beta chains from one sample, sequenced in a study of Graves' ophthalmopathy and Graves' hyperthyroidism. TCRdb used MiXCR to reprocess the multiplex PCR reads, holding one entry per CDR3 protein. The sample shows about 410,000 distinct CDR3 sequences, about 18% of them seen only once. The sequenced sample was peripheral blood. The source is a young woman with Graves' ophthalmopathy. Each CDR3 is given without its conserved first and last residue. The D gene is left open where the match is weak. Expanded clones get a size class; other rows say once, few or many, or leave the size out.

v_gene: TRBV6-5; d_gene: TRBD1; abundance: -; j_gene: TRBJ2-7; CDR3aa: ASSSGQGDYEQY
v_gene: TRBV12-3/TRBV12-4; d_gene: -; abundance: -; j_gene: TRBJ1-5; CDR3aa: ASSFIRRPIYSNQPQH
v_gene: TRBV3-1; d_gene: TRBD1; abundance: many; j_gene: TRBJ1-5; CDR3aa: ASSHRGQDGGQPQH
v_gene: TRBV20-1; d_gene: TRBD2; abundance: once; j_gene: TRBJ2-2; CDR3aa: SATSETSPGELF
v_gene: TRBV30; d_gene: -; abundance: -; j_gene: TRBJ2-2; CDR3aa: AWSVKNRLGELF
v_gene: TRBV28; d_gene: -; abundance: -; j_gene: TRBJ1-5; CDR3aa: ASSPPYSNQPQH
v_gene: TRBV18; d_gene: TRBD1; abundance: -; j_gene: TRBJ2-7; CDR3aa: ASSPPLRGRFHEQY
v_gene: TRBV24-1; d_gene: -; abundance: -; j_gene: TRBJ1-5; CDR3aa: ATSLGSVQPQH
v_gene: TRBV6-1; d_gene: -; abundance: -; j_gene: TRBJ2-2; CDR3aa: ASSEGTAHTGELF
v_gene: TRBV6-2/TRBV6-3; d_gene: -; abundance: many; j_gene: TRBJ2-7; CDR3aa: ASSYQGSGTHEQY
v_gene: TRBV6-2/TRBV6-3; d_gene: TRBD1; abundance: many; j_gene: TRBJ1-1; CDR3aa: ASSYAAGGPAF
v_gene: TRBV7-8; d_gene: -; abundance: many; j_gene: TRBJ2-5; CDR3aa: ASSQREETQY
v_gene: TRBV9; d_gene: -; abundance: many; j_gene: TRBJ1-3; CDR3aa: ASSVGAAGFLSGNTIY
v_gene: TRBV6-1; d_gene: TRBD1; abundance: -; j_gene: TRBJ1-1; CDR3aa: ASSRRDRDMNTEAF
v_gene: TRBV12-3/TRBV12-4; d_gene: -; abundance: many; j_gene: TRBJ1-3; CDR3aa: ASSERTVSGNTIY
v_gene: TRBV7-2; d_gene: -; abundance: many; j_gene: TRBJ2-5; CDR3aa: ASSLGSGETQY